This T cell receptor beta chain was captured in a study of ipilimumab plus nivolumab after autologous stem cell transplantation. Concerning this clone: Its antigen is not known.

The method was immunoSEQ multiplex PCR; TCRdb's version includes in-frame clones alone and lacks a portion of them. The sample yields 8,500 to 11,000 clones, around 73% seen once. The CDR3 is 18 amino acids. V was pared by 9 bases and J by 8 bases, with 26 bases of the junction left unmatched. CDR1 and CDR2 (germline): SGDLS, YYNGEE. Study-level results: TCR repertoire, Treg phenotype and gut microbiota reportedly support more study of this approach.

The source was PBMCs, collected in a trial of ipilimumab plus nivolumab as post-transplant consolidation. The V gene is TRBV9, the J gene TRBJ1-2; 9 nucleotides agree with TRBD1. This receptor was identified in a male donor with diffuse large B-cell lymphoma. The CDR3 here is CAKSTGFKNRGQRLGYTF. The DNA for the CDR3 is TGTGCCAAAAGCACGGGGTTCAAAAACAGGGGGCAAAGACTAGGCTACACCTTC.